The 21 T cell receptor beta chains reported below all come from one sample, sequenced in a study of blood T cell repertoires in COVID-19. The assay was immunoSEQ multiplex PCR, and TCRdb's table has in-frame clones only and misses some. This sample has roughly 310,000 clones, with roughly 90% found just once. Material for sequencing was PBMCs or T cells enriched from blood (not recorded which). The receptors derive from a man aged 55 to 70 who had recovered from COVID-19.

This clone was found once. The V call is TRBV13, the J call TRBJ2-3; TRBD2 agrees at 7 bases. The CDR3 consists of 15 residues. The V gene's germline CDR1 is PRHDT and CDR2 FYEKMQ (reference sequence). V lost 5 bases, J lost 0 bases, and 5 bases stayed unmatched. The CDR3 reads CASSRLAASTDTQYF. The CDR3 DNA follows: TGTGCCAGCAGCCGTCTAGCGGCTAGCACAGATACGCAGTATTTT.

This clone was detected once. The chain carries TRBV18 and TRBJ2-5; perhaps TRBD1 as D (6 bases). The CDR3 is made up of 14 amino acids. Trimming stripped 3 bases from V and 5 bases from J, with 13 bases between. Germline lookup yields CDR1 KGHSH and CDR2 LQKENI. The CDR3 DNA is TGTGCCAGCTCACCTCAGGGGCGTGGGGAGACCCAGTACTTC. Protein sequence: CASSPQGRGETQYF.

V usage is TRBV5-1 and J usage is TRBJ1-2; 10 bases map to TRBD1. From germline, CDR1 is SGHRS and CDR2 YFSETQ. The CDR3 has 13 amino acids. V was pared by 4 bases and J by 7 bases, with 4 bases of the junction left unmatched. CDR3 protein: CASSLDRGPGYTF. Written as DNA, the CDR3 is TGCGCCAGCAGCCTTGACAGGGGGCCTGGCTACACCTTC.

This sequence joins TRBV12-3 or TRBV12-4 and TRBJ2-4, with D possibly matching TRBD2 (6 bases). The CDR3 is 13 residues long. V was cut by 6 bases and J by 6 bases, with 12 bases left in between. CDR3 sequence reads: CASRAGGGNIQYF. The DNA for the CDR3 is TGTGCCAGCAGAGCGGGTGGGGGAAACATTCAGTACTTC.

This clone was seen only once. The gene calls are TRBV7-2 and TRBJ2-3, with 9 nucleotides matching TRBD2. J was trimmed by 1 base and V by 8 bases; bases with no gene match: 1. In germline, CDR1 is SGHTA, CDR2 FQGNSA. The CDR3 is made up of 13 amino acids. The CDR3 loop is CASQRGGTDTQYF. The CDR3 bases are TGTGCCAGCCAGCGGGGGGGCACAGATACGCAGTATTTT.

This rearrangement joins TRBV27 to TRBJ2-1, with unresolved D. Germline CDR1 reads MNHEY; CDR2 reads SMNVEV (reference sequence). This CDR3 region has 12 residues. The V and J ends lost 3 bases and 6 bases respectively, with 6 bases between them. Here the CDR3 DNA reads TGTGCCAGCAGTTTCTCTCCCAATGAGCAGTTCTTC. Residues: CASSFSPNEQFF.

The chain employs TRBV6-1 and TRBJ2-5, with TRBD2 matching 11 bases. This CDR3 is built from 16 residues. Germline trimming cut 4 bases from V and 5 bases from J; bases unmatched to any gene: 9. Per germline, CDR1 MNHNS and CDR2 SASEGT. The CDR3, as DNA: TGTGCCAGCAGTGTGAATTTAGCGGGAGGGCCCGAGACCCAGTACTTC. Translating it yields CASSVNLAGGPETQYF.

The chain joins TRBV4-3 to TRBJ2-7; tentatively, D is TRBD2 (5 bases). Germline-derived CDR1 and CDR2 are LGHNA and YSLEER. Trimming took off 1 base at V and 5 bases at J, with 15 bases between the two ends. CDR3 length: 15 residues. DNA for the CDR3: TGCGCCAGCAGCCAAGCCGGACGGCTGGGAGACGAGCAGTACTTC. Its protein is CASSQAGRLGDEQYF.

This clone was found a few times. The chain joins TRBV30 to TRBJ1-3; 7 nucleotides align to TRBD1. CDR3 length: 13 residues. Germline trimming cut 7 bases from V and 3 bases from J; bases unmatched to any gene: 6. The germline V gene has CDR1 GTSNPN and CDR2 SVGIG (reference sequence). CDR3 in amino acids: CAFSTGNGNTIYF. The CDR3 DNA sequence: TGTGCCTTCTCGACAGGGAATGGAAACACCATATATTTT.

V is TRBV7-2 and J is TRBJ2-5; D is ambiguous. Trimming removed 3 bases at V and 5 bases at J, with 7 bases between. This CDR3 spans 12 amino acids. CDR1 and CDR2 from the germline V gene are SGHTA and FQGNSA. In DNA, the CDR3 is TGTGCCAGCAGCTTCACTTGGGAGACCCAGTACTTC. Translating it yields CASSFTWETQYF.

The V gene is TRBV10-1, the J gene TRBJ2-7; TRBD1 agrees at 8 bases. Germline assignment: CDR1 WNHNN and CDR2 SYGVQD (reference sequence). The V gene end was trimmed by 9 bases and the J gene end by 2 bases; junction bases not matched to a gene: 6. The CDR3 consists of 13 residues. The CDR3 loop is CARQRTGTYEQYF. The CDR3 bases are TGCGCCAGACAAAGGACAGGGACCTACGAGCAGTACTTC.

The CDR3 DNA sequence: TGTGCCAGCAGTCGGGGGGGTAGCAATCAGCCCCAGCATTTT. It encodes CASSRGGSNQPQHF. V gene TRBV2 combines with J gene TRBJ1-5; tentatively, D is TRBD1 (5 bases). The germline V and J ends were trimmed by 5 bases and 0 bases, with 8 bases remaining between them. This CDR3 contains 14 residues. Per germline, CDR1 SNHLY and CDR2 FYNNEI.

The chain is built from TRBV9 and TRBJ1-2, with 8 bases that match TRBD1. With V trimmed by 7 bases and J by 7 bases, 12 bases remained unmatched. The CDR3 is 14 residues long. In germline, CDR1 is SGDLS, CDR2 YYNGEE. In DNA form, the CDR3 reads TGTGCCAGCGGAGTCGTAGGGACAGGCGCTGGCTACACCTTC. It is translated as CASGVVGTGAGYTF.

The gene calls are TRBV27 and TRBJ2-5; D might be TRBD1 (5 bases). CDR3 length: 14 residues. Germline loops: CDR1 MNHEY, CDR2 SMNVEV (reference sequence). The V gene lost 10 bases and the J gene lost 1 base, with 16 bases spanning the gap. This CDR3 reads CATKGGAPQETQYF. The CDR3 DNA follows: TGTGCCACCAAGGGTGGGGCGCCCCAAGAGACCCAGTACTTC.

This sequence joins TRBV4-2 and TRBJ2-7; possibly TRBD2 for D (6 bases). With 2 bases removed from V and 2 bases from J, the gap between germline ends came to 13 bases. The CDR3 sequence is 15 residues long. The germline CDR1 and CDR2 sequences are LGHNA and YNFKEQ. The CDR3 is CASSQTGTATYEQYF. The CDR3, as DNA: TGTGCCAGCAGCCAAACCGGGACTGCAACCTACGAGCAGTACTTC.

The V call is TRBV29-1, the J call TRBJ1-2; D is undetermined. Looked up from germline, CDR1 is SQVTM and CDR2 is ANQGSEA. V was clipped by 2 bases and J by 5 bases, with 12 bases between them. The CDR3 covers 13 residues. The CDR3 loop is CSVEQDSIYGYTF. For the CDR3, the DNA is TGCAGCGTTGAACAGGACTCGATTTATGGCTACACCTTC.

This chain links TRBV25-1 with TRBJ1-2; the D is unclear. Germline V gene sequence: CDR1 MGHDK, CDR2 SYGVNS. CDR3 length equals 15 residues. Trimming pared 0 bases from V and 3 bases from J, leaving 11 bases between. As DNA, the CDR3 is TGTGCCAGCAGTGAATATTCTTCCGCAGACTATGGCTACACCTTC. It translates to CASSEYSSADYGYTF.

The rearrangement uses TRBV6-5 and TRBJ2-5; D call uncertain. Germline V CDR1 and CDR2: MNHEY, SVGAGI. The CDR3 consists of 12 residues. Trimming stripped 7 bases from V and 1 base from J, with 7 bases between. CDR3 bases: TGTGCCAGCAAGTCAGTCCAAGAGACCCAGTACTTC. This sequence encodes CASKSVQETQYF.

The chain carries TRBV6-1 and TRBJ2-5; TRBD2 matches 8 bases. Germline V gives CDR1 MNHNS, CDR2 SASEGT. The ends lost 2 bases at V and 2 bases at J; junction bases unmatched: 1. CDR3 length: 14 residues. This chain's CDR3 is CASSERGGQETQYF. In DNA form, the CDR3 reads TGTGCCAGCAGTGAACGCGGGGGGCAAGAGACCCAGTACTTC.

The rearrangement joins TRBV5-1 to TRBJ1-5, with a tentative D call TRBD1 (5 bases). Per the germline V gene, CDR1 is SGHRS and CDR2 is YFSETQ. Trimming pared 2 bases from V and 5 bases from J, leaving 11 bases between. The CDR3 contains 14 residues. This chain's CDR3 is CASSLAGSDQPQHF. CDR3 DNA: TGCGCCAGCAGCTTAGCAGGGTCCGATCAGCCCCAGCATTTT. Together with reference TRBV5-1 and TRBJ1-5, the CDR3 gives the full variable domain: KAGVTQTPRYLIKTRGQQVTLSCSPISGHRSVSWYQQTPGQGLQFLFEYFSETQRNKGNFPGRFSGRQFSNSRSEMNVSTLELGDSALYLCASSLAGSDQPQHFGDGTRLSIL.

This clone was recorded once. The chain links TRBV27 to TRBJ2-3; TRBD1 aligns across 8 bases. The V gene's germline CDR1 is MNHEY and CDR2 SMNVEV (reference sequence). Unmatched junction bases numbered 5, after V lost 3 bases and J lost 3 bases. This CDR3 is built from 15 residues. This chain's CDR3 is CASSFPGQDTDTQYF. Here the CDR3 DNA reads TGTGCCAGCAGTTTTCCGGGACAGGATACAGATACGCAGTATTTT.